This entry concerns a single T cell receptor (beta chain). The source of the sample is a study of cytomegalovirus exposure and HLA in healthy donors. PCR used 60 Vbeta primers and 13 Jbeta primers. Libraries were prepared by immunoSEQ multiplex PCR; TCRdb keeps only in-frame clonotypes and omits some of them. The data hold around 170,000 clones, with 75% to 90% observed a single time. Material: PBMCs. The clonotype comes from a girl under 18 in good health and CMV-seropositive.

This CDR3 is CASSIADSVSYEQYF. CDR3 nucleotides: TGTGCCAGTAGTATAGCCGACAGTGTTTCCTACGAGCAGTACTTC. The gene calls are TRBV19 and TRBJ2-7; D possibly corresponds to TRBD1 (5 bases). The germline V gene encodes CDR1 LNHDA and CDR2 SQIVND (reference sequence). The V end lost 1 base, the J end lost 1 base, and 11 bases lay between the germline ends. The CDR3 is 15 residues long.